These 25 T cell receptor beta chains were all obtained from the same sample, sequenced in a study of shared clonotypes between healthy human individuals. Sequenced by immunoSEQ multiplex PCR; TCRdb stores in-frame clones only, minus some. The sample holds 950,000 to 1,200,000 clones, approximately 75% seen once. Sequenced material: memory CD4+ T cells from PBMCs. Subset indicated: CD45RA-negative fraction. The source is a man younger than 35 in good health. Some clones in this sample may be carry-over from other donors' samples.

The chain couples TRBV6-1 to TRBJ1-4; no reliable D call. Trimming removed 6 bases at V and 0 bases at J, with 11 bases between. From germline, CDR1 is MNHNS and CDR2 SASEGT. The CDR3 contains 15 residues. The CDR3 sequence: CASRDGGATNEKLFF. CDR3 DNA sequence: TGTGCCAGCAGGGACGGAGGTGCAACTAATGAAAAACTGTTTTTT.

The rearrangement joins TRBV5-1 to TRBJ1-4; no firm D call. The CDR3 sequence is 15 residues long. Trimming removed 4 bases from V and 7 bases from J, with 17 bases in between. From germline, CDR1 is SGHRS and CDR2 YFSETQ. CDR3 DNA: TGCGCCAGCAGCCCTAAGGCGGGGTGGGGTGAAAAACTGTTTTTT. As protein: CASSPKAGWGEKLFF.

The chain links TRBV7-3 to TRBJ2-3; 8 nucleotides align to TRBD1. Germline V lookup: CDR1 SGHTA, CDR2 FQGTGA. The V segment lost 5 bases and the J segment 5 bases; nucleotides outside the gene matches: 9. This CDR3 has 15 amino acids. The CDR3 is CASSPRQGRRDTQYF. For the CDR3, the DNA is TGTGCCAGCAGCCCCAGACAGGGGCGCCGAGATACGCAGTATTTT.

This clone was observed at least ten times. The J gene is TRBJ2-2, the V gene TRBV5-4, with D tentatively TRBD2 (5 bases). With 4 bases removed from V and 7 bases from J, the gap between germline ends came to 20 bases. Germline CDR1 SGHNT, CDR2 YYREEE (reference sequence). There are 16 residues in the CDR3. The chain's CDR3 is CASSPDGKRTNGELFF. The CDR3 coding sequence is TGTGCCAGCAGCCCGGACGGGAAGAGAACAAACGGGGAGCTGTTTTTT.

The J gene is TRBJ2-1, the V gene TRBV7-3; D ambiguous. Germline CDR1 is SGHTA and CDR2 is FQGTGA. The CDR3 runs to 15 residues. V lost 2 bases and J 0 bases, leaving 8 bases between the germline ends. For the CDR3, the DNA is TGTGCCAGCAGCTTAGATAGTAACTCCTACAATGAGCAGTTCTTC. Its translation is CASSLDSNSYNEQFF. The whole variable domain, filled in from reference TRBV7-3 and TRBJ2-1, reads GAGVSQTPSNKVTEKGKYVELRCDPISGHTALYWYRQSLGQGPEFLIYFQGTGAADDSGLPNDRFFAVRPEGSVSTLKIQRTERGDSAVYLCASSLDSNSYNEQFFGPGTRLTVL.

This clone was detected once. The chain combines TRBV11-2 with TRBJ2-1; D remains ambiguous. V lost 4 bases, J lost 3 bases, and 16 bases lay in between. Germline CDR1 reads SGHAT; CDR2 reads FQNNGV. The CDR3 is 16 residues long. This CDR3 reads CASSSSIAPNYNEQFF. The CDR3 DNA reads TGTGCCAGCAGCTCTTCCATAGCCCCGAACTACAATGAGCAGTTCTTC. The full variable domain, its missing parts supplied by reference TRBV11-2 and TRBJ2-1, is EAGVAQSPRYKIIEKRQSVAFWCNPISGHATLYWYQQILGQGPKLLIQFQNNGVVDDSQLPKDRFSAERLKGVDSTLKIQPAKLEDSAVYLCASSSSIAPNYNEQFFGPGTRLTVL.

The chain uses TRBV5-1 and TRBJ2-7, with a possible D match to TRBD1 (6 bases). Germline CDR1 is SGHRS and CDR2 is YFSETQ. The V end lost 4 bases, the J end lost 0 bases, and 14 bases lay between the germline ends. This CDR3 spans 15 amino acids. The DNA for the CDR3 is TGCGCCAGCAGCACTGGGACAACTAGCTCCTACGAGCAGTACTTC. Its translation: CASSTGTTSSYEQYF.

The rearrangement links TRBV9 to TRBJ1-4, with 12 positions matching TRBD1. CDR3 size: 16 residues. Trimming cost V 9 bases and J 0 bases; bases outside gene matches: 6. Per germline, CDR1 SGDLS and CDR2 YYNGEE. CDR3 amino acids: CATGQGAIATNEKLFF. The CDR3 nucleotides read TGTGCCACGGGACAGGGGGCCATTGCAACTAATGAAAAACTGTTTTTT.

This rearrangement joins TRBV5-1 to TRBJ1-2; 9 nucleotides line up with TRBD1. Germline V gene data show CDR1 as SGHRS and CDR2 as YFSETQ. The CDR3 has 17 amino acids. With V trimmed by 4 bases and J by 8 bases, 18 bases remained unmatched. CDR3: CASSKQPPGQGGHGYTF. The CDR3 nucleotides read TGCGCCAGCAGCAAGCAACCGCCGGGACAGGGTGGGCACGGCTACACCTTC.

This sequence joins TRBV5-4 and TRBJ2-6, with a possible D match to TRBD2 (6 bases). The CDR3 is made up of 17 amino acids. Germline V lookup: CDR1 SGHNT, CDR2 YYREEE (reference sequence). Trimming stripped 2 bases from V and 0 bases from J, with 12 bases between. DNA of the CDR3: TGTGCCAGCAGCTTCGGGGGTCTGAGCTCTGGGGCCAACGTCCTGACTTTC. This gives the protein CASSFGGLSSGANVLTF.

The J gene is TRBJ2-1, the V gene TRBV28; 8 bases are a match to TRBD2. The CDR3 extends over 15 amino acids. Germline V gene lookup returns CDR1 MDHEN and CDR2 SYDVKM. The V segment lost 4 bases and the J segment 4 bases; nucleotides outside the gene matches: 6. The CDR3 region has the DNA TGTGCCAGCAGTTACCCCGGGACTAGGTACAATGAGCAGTTCTTC. This encodes CASSYPGTRYNEQFF.

The chain recombines TRBV2 with TRBJ1-2; perhaps TRBD1 as D (6 bases). Trimming took 5 bases from V and 6 from J, leaving 13 bases between them. This CDR3 contains 13 residues. Germline CDR1 reads SNHLY; CDR2 reads FYNNEI. The CDR3 region is CASSLQGTDGYTF. The CDR3 bases are TGTGCCAGCAGTTTACAGGGAACCGATGGCTACACCTTC.

J is TRBJ1-2 and V is TRBV27; the D is unclear. CDR1 MNHEY and CDR2 SMNVEV come from the germline V gene (reference sequence). The CDR3 is 13 amino acids. V was cut by 4 bases and J by 3 bases, with 9 bases left in between. DNA of the CDR3: TGTGCCAGCAGTTCCCAGGTTTACTATGGCTACACCTTC. Translating gives CASSSQVYYGYTF.

The J gene is TRBJ2-5, the V gene TRBV5-1; 7 bases align to TRBD2. The CDR3 is made up of 15 amino acids. Germline CDR1 reads SGHRS; CDR2 reads YFSETQ. Germline trimming cut 4 bases from V and 5 bases from J; bases unmatched to any gene: 11. The CDR3, as DNA: TGCGCCAGCAGCCCCTTCGGAGCGGGGCAGGAGACCCAGTACTTC. It codes for CASSPFGAGQETQYF.

The CDR3 nucleotides read TGTGCCAGCAGCCATGATCAACCGACAGGGCTAGGACCCTACGAGCAGTACTTC. Amino acid sequence: CASSHDQPTGLGPYEQYF. V is TRBV4-2 and J is TRBJ2-7, with 7 positions matching TRBD1. The junction had 16 bases not matched to a gene; V was cut back by 3 bases and J by 2 bases. This CDR3 region has 18 residues. Germline-derived CDR1 and CDR2 are LGHNA and YNFKEQ.

The sample holds one count of this clone. The chain has TRBV5-1 and TRBJ1-5; D is possibly TRBD1 (5 bases). V was cut by 4 bases and J by 0 bases, with 11 bases left in between. Germline V CDR1 and CDR2: SGHRS, YFSETQ. This CDR3 is 15 amino acids long. For the CDR3, the DNA is TGCGCCAGCAGCCCGGGGGTCTATAGCAATCAGCCCCAGCATTTT. Amino acids: CASSPGVYSNQPQHF.

This chain uses TRBV19 with TRBJ2-6, with a tentative D call TRBD1 (5 bases). Trimming removed 7 bases at V and 2 bases at J, with 18 bases between. Germline assignment: CDR1 LNHDA and CDR2 SQIVND (reference sequence). The CDR3 is 17 amino acids. CDR3 DNA sequence: TGTGCCAGTATGGTTATAGGGGAAGCAACTGGGGCCAACGTCCTGACTTTC. Protein: CASMVIGEATGANVLTF.

This clone appeared once. The chain couples TRBV7-9 to TRBJ1-6; D not resolved. Deletions cut 1 base from V and 6 bases from J, with 7 bases between. This CDR3 is built from 14 residues. The germline V gene encodes CDR1 SEHNR and CDR2 FQNEAQ (reference sequence). The CDR3, as DNA: TGTGCCAGCAGCTTAGACAGTGGTAATTCACCCCTCCACTTT. Protein sequence: CASSLDSGNSPLHF.

This chain uses TRBV7-3 with TRBJ2-3; 8 nucleotides align to TRBD2. After removal of 5 bases from V and 2 bases from J, the junction contained 6 bases not matched to a gene. Germline assignment: CDR1 SGHTA and CDR2 FQGTGA. CDR3 length: 15 amino acids. The CDR3 nucleotides are TGTGCCAGCAGCCCCGGGACTAGAAACACAGATACGCAGTATTTT. Its translation: CASSPGTRNTDTQYF.

The J gene is TRBJ2-2, the V gene TRBV7-8, with D perhaps matching TRBD1 or TRBD2 (5 bases each). CDR1 is SGHVS, CDR2 FQNEAQ, per germline. V lost 5 bases to trimming and J lost 7 bases, with 17 bases between them. There are 15 residues in the CDR3. The CDR3 loop reads CASSQGVASGGELFF. In nucleotides, the CDR3 is TGTGCCAGCAGCCAGGGAGTAGCGTCCGGCGGGGAGCTGTTTTTT.

The chain is built from TRBV5-1 and TRBJ1-4; a weak D match, TRBD1 (5 bases). The V and J ends lost 1 base and 0 bases respectively, with 13 bases between them. CDR1 and CDR2 (germline): SGHRS, YFSETQ. There are 17 residues in the CDR3. The CDR3: CASSLLGRAATNEKLFF. The CDR3 nucleotides are TGCGCCAGCAGCTTGTTGGGCAGGGCTGCAACTAATGAAAAACTGTTTTTT.

This clone was seen more than once but under ten times. The sample holds other DNA sequences that translate to the same CDR3. V is TRBV28 and J is TRBJ2-5; either TRBD1 or TRBD2 may fit D (5 bases each). V lost 2 bases, J lost 5 bases, and 9 bases lay in between. This CDR3 has 13 amino acids. Germline V gene data show CDR1 as MDHEN and CDR2 as SYDVKM. CDR3 DNA: TGTGCCAGCAGTTTAAGCAGGGAGGAGACCCAGTACTTC. Translating gives CASSLSREETQYF.

This rearrangement joins TRBV7-2 to TRBJ2-7, with D perhaps given as TRBD1 or TRBD2 (5 bases each). Germline CDR1 reads SGHTA; CDR2 reads FQGNSA. CDR3 length: 14 amino acids. The V gene lost 0 bases and the J gene lost 9 bases, with 15 bases spanning the gap. The CDR3 sequence: CASSLAALGAGQYF. The CDR3 region has the DNA TGTGCCAGCAGCTTAGCTGCGCTCGGGGCTGGGCAGTACTTC.

The V gene is TRBV4-2, the J gene TRBJ2-7; maybe TRBD2 (5 bases). The germline gives CDR1 LGHNA, CDR2 YNFKEQ. The CDR3 sequence is 15 residues long. V lost 1 base, J lost 5 bases, and 15 bases lay in between. In DNA, the CDR3 is TGTGCCAGCAGCCAAGGACGGGGATCGGGCGACGAGCAGTACTTC. This gives the protein CASSQGRGSGDEQYF.

The gene calls are TRBV19 and TRBJ1-5; no definite D call. V was trimmed by 5 bases and J by 9 bases, leaving 17 bases between them. The CDR3 is 14 amino acids. Germline V lookup: CDR1 LNHDA, CDR2 SQIVND (reference sequence). CDR3 nucleotide sequence: TGTGCCAGTAGTGATTCTCTACCACCCCCGCCCCAGCATTTT. It encodes CASSDSLPPPPQHF.